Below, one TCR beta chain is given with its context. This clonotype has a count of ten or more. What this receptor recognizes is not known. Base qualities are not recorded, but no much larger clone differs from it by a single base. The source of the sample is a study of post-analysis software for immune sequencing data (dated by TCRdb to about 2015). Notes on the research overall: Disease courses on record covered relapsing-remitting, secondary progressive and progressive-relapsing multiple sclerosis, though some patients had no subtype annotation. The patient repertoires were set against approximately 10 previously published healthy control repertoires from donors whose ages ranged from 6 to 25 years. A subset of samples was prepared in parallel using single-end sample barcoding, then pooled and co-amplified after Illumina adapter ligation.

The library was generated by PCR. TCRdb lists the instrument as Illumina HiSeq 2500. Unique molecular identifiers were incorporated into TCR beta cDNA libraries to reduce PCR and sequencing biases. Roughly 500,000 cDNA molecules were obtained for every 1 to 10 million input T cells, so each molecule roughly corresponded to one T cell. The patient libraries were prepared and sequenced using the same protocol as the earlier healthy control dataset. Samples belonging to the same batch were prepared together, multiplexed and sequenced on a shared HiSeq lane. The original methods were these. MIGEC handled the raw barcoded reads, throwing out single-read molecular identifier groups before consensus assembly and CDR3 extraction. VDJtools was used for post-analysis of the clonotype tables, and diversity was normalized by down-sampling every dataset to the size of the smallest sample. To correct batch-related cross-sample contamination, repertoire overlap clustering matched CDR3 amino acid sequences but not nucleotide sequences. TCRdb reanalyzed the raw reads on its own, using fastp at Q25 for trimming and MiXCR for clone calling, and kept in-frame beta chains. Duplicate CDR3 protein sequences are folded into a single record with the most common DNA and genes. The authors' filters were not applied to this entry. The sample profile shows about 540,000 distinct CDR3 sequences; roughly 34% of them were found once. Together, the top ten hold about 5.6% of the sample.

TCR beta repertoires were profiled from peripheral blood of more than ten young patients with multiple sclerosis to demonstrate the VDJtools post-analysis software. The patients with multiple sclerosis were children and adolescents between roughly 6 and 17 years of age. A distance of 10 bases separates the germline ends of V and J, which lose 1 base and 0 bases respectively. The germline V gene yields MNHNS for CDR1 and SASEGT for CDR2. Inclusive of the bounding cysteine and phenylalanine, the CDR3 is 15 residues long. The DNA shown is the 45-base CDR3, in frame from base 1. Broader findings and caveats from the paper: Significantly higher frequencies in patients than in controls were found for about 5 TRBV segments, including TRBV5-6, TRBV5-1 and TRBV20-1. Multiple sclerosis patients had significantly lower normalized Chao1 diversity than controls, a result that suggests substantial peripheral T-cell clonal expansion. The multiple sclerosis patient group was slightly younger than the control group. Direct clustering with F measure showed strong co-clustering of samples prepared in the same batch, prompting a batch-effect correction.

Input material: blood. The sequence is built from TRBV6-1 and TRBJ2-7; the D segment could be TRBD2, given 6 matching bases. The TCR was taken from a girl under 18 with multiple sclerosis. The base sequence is TGTGCCAGCAGTGAAGTTGGAGGGGTCTCCTACGAGCAGTACTTC. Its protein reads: CASSEVGGVSYEQYF.